Listed below are T cell receptor beta chains from one sample, sequenced in a study of T cells in Graves' hyperthyroidism and ophthalmopathy. A single record per CDR3 protein comes from TCRdb applying MiXCR to the multiplex PCR reads. Of 300,000 to 450,000 distinct CDR3 sequences detected, 15% to 17% appear once; the ten largest clones hold around a quarter. Source material: blood. The receptors shown here come from a woman under 30 with Graves' hyperthyroidism that later progressed to Graves' ophthalmopathy. Each CDR3 is given with its conserved first and last residue. D genes are given only for firm matches. A row's size may be missing; if present it is once, few, many or a size class.

once TRBJ1-2 TRBV7-4 - CASSFLPNTNYGCTF TGTGCCAGCAGCTTCCTCCCTAATACTAACTATGGCTGCACCTTC
- TRBJ1-3 TRBV14 - CASSQAGNTIYF TGTGCCAGCAGCCAAGCTGGAAACACCATATATTTT
many TRBJ2-2 TRBV7-8 - CASSLDSGNTGELFF TGTGCCAGCAGCTTAGACAGCGGGAACACCGGGGAGCTGTTTTTT
many TRBJ2-7 TRBV30 TRBD2 CAWSVPTSGYEQYF TGTGCCTGGAGTGTACCGACTAGCGGATACGAGCAGTACTTC
many TRBJ2-3 TRBV7-9 - CASSSVSGVFPDTQYF TGTGCCAGCAGCTCTGTGTCGGGAGTTTTCCCAGATACGCAGTATTTT
few TRBJ2-3 TRBV2 TRBD2 CANLLAGLTDTQYF TGTGCCAACCTACTAGCGGGATTAACAGATACGCAGTATTTT
many TRBJ2-2 TRBV7-2 TRBD2 CASSLAGLAGAPGELFF TGTGCCAGCAGCTTAGCGGGACTAGCGGGAGCTCCCGGGGAGCTGTTTTTT
few TRBJ2-1 TRBV12-3/TRBV12-4 TRBD2 CASSFSTSGILEQFF TGTGCCAGCAGTTTTAGTACTAGCGGGATTTTAGAGCAGTTCTTC
many TRBJ2-3 TRBV11-2 - CASTARGESRTDTQYF TGTGCCAGCACTGCCAGGGGAGAGAGCAGGACAGATACGCAGTATTTT
many TRBJ2-7 TRBV28 TRBD1 CASKGTGLNF TGTGCCAGCAAGGGGACAGGCTTGAACTTC
many TRBJ2-7 TRBV28 TRBD2 CASTSAPLREGEQYF TGTGCCAGCACGTCCGCCCCCTTACGGGAGGGCGAGCAGTACTTC
- TRBJ1-1 TRBV2 - CASQRREDTEAFF TGTGCCTCCCAGCGGAGGGAAGACACTGAAGCTTTCTTT
- TRBJ1-1 TRBV28 - CASSSSRTVFF TGTGCCAGCAGTTCATCCAGGACAGTTTTCTTT
few TRBJ1-3 TRBV4-3 - CASSQEPFGNTIYF TGCGCCAGCAGCCAAGAGCCATTCGGAAACACCATATATTTT
- TRBJ2-5 TRBV5-6 TRBD2 CASSRYLAGGLGQETQYF TGTGCCAGCAGCCGCTACCTAGCGGGGGGGTTGGGCCAAGAGACCCAGTACTTC